This T cell receptor (beta chain) emerged from a study of cytomegalovirus exposure and HLA in healthy donors. This clone was seen just once. The likely explanation is a read error, given a far larger clone one base away. The germline CDR1 and CDR2 sequences are SGHRS and YFSETQ. V lost 2 bases, J lost 6 bases, and 13 bases stayed unmatched. CDR3 length: 16 residues. The assay was immunoSEQ multiplex PCR, and TCRdb's table has in-frame clones only and misses some. The sample has 70,000 to 90,000 clones, around 85% seen once. The chain carries TRBV5-1 and TRBJ2-7, with 8 bases that match TRBD1. The sample taken for sequencing was PBMCs. This receptor was identified in a young man in good health and CMV-seronegative. CDR3: CASSFRDRLTRPEQYV. The CDR3 DNA reads as TGCGCCAGCAGCTTTCGGGACAGGTTAACCAGGCCCGAGCAGTACGTC.